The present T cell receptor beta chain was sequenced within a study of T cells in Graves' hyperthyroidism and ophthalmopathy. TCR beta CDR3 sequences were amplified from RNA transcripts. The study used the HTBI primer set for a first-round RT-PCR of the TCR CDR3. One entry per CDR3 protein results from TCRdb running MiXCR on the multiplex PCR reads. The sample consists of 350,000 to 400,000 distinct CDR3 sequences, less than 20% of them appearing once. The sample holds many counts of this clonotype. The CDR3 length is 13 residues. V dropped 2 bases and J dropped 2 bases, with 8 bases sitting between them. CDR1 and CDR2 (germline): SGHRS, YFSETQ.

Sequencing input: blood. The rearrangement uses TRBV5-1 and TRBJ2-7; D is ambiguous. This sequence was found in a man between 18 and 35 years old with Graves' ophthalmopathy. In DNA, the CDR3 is TGCGCCAGCAGCTTTGGCATTACCTACGAGCAGTACTTC. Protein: CASSFGITYEQYF.